This TCR beta chain derives from a study of coeliac disease. The J segment lost 4 bases and the V segment lost 2 bases, leaving 16 bases of the junction unmatched. This CDR3 has 19 residues. The germline V gene encodes CDR1 MRHNA and CDR2 SNTAGT. Profiling relied on immunoSEQ multiplex PCR, and the TCRdb table lists in-frame clones only, not all of them. In the table there are several thousand clones, approximately 70% of which are singletons. The source of this sequence is a man aged 25 to 40 with celiac disease. The sequencing input was intraepithelial lymphocytes from the gut. This chain links TRBV6-4 with TRBJ2-1, with TRBD2 matching over 8 bases. Written as DNA, the CDR3 is TGTGCCAGCAGTGACGGGGTAGCGGGGCCCGGCACCGAATACAATGAGCAGTTCTTC. It codes for CASSDGVAGPGTEYNEQFF.